This T cell receptor beta chain stems from a study of cytomegalovirus exposure and HLA in healthy donors. A multiplex PCR was run with 60 Vbeta primers and 13 Jbeta primers. Sequencing used immunoSEQ multiplex PCR; TCRdb keeps in-frame clones, though not all of them. The sample carries over 130,000 clones, 60% to 70% recorded once. The TCR comes from a woman aged 55-70 years in good health and CMV-seropositive. Source material: PBMCs.

CDR3 in DNA: TGTGCCAGCAGCGCCGGGGACTCTGGAAACACCATATATTTT. This codes for CASSAGDSGNTIYF. This chain uses TRBV9 with TRBJ1-3; no definite D call. V lost 3 bases and J 0 bases, leaving 7 bases between the germline ends. Germline V gene sequence: CDR1 SGDLS, CDR2 YYNGEE. The CDR3 runs 14 residues.